This T cell receptor beta chain was identified during a study of PD-1 blockade in classical Hodgkin lymphoma. Study results and caveats: Diversity similar to that of newly diagnosed patients was seen at baseline in complete responders.

To note about this clone: Its target is unknown.

The assay was immunoSEQ multiplex PCR, and TCRdb's table has in-frame clones only and misses some. The sample lists 50,000 to 65,000 clones, 85% to 95% occurring once. This CDR3 contains 15 residues. After removal of 7 bases from V and 0 bases from J, the junction contained 7 bases not matched to a gene. The V gene's germline CDR1 is SGHRS and CDR2 YFSETQ. This sample's time point: cycle 4 day 1 (C4D1), after less than 7 weeks of nivolumab. Each of the patients experienced relapse following autologous stem cell transplantation, and their brentuximab vedotin exposure differed. The sequencing here drew on peripheral blood mononuclear cells (PBMCs), taken before the fourth cycle of nivolumab. The origin of this receptor is a human donor with classical Hodgkin lymphoma. The rearrangement joins TRBV5-1 to TRBJ2-1; 7 bases fit TRBD2. The CDR3 here is CASAAGDSSYNEQFF. The CDR3 DNA sequence: TGCGCCAGCGCGGCGGGGGATAGCTCCTACAATGAGCAGTTCTTC.